This T cell receptor (beta chain) was identified in a study of human T cells and chemical hapten exposure. TCRdb recomputed calls from the RACE reads with MiXCR, one row per CDR3 protein. The sample shows about 35,000 distinct CDR3 sequences, roughly an eighth of them seen only once. Described time point: pre-sensitization, week 0. Treatment defined: therapeutic diphenylcyclopropenone sensitization with weekly scalp DPC. Unfractionated whole blood yielded total RNA. This clonotype was observed many times. The antigen is unknown. Study-level results: The donors suffered from alopecia, so their immune response may not match that of healthy people.

V lost 0 bases to trimming and J lost 3 bases; unmatched junction nucleotides: 0. This CDR3 has 16 residues. The germline V gene has CDR1 MNHEY and CDR2 SVGAGI. The receptor's source is a woman aged 40 to 50 with alopecia areata. Some clones in this sample may be carry-over from other donors' samples. The V call is TRBV6-5, the J call TRBJ2-3; TRBD2 matches at 13 bases. Sequenced material: whole blood, taken in connection with sensitization to the hapten diphenylcyclopropenone (DPC). The CDR3: CASSYSTSGGTDTQYF. DNA for the CDR3: TGTGCCAGCAGTTACTCGACTAGCGGGGGGACAGATACGCAGTATTTT.